This T cell receptor beta chain stems from a study of blood T cell repertoires in COVID-19. Study-level information: PBMCs, B-cell-depleted T cells, or T cells were the source of the cDNA or gDNA that made up the material.

In the authors' workflow: The assay estimated nucleated cells by amplifying reference gene primers. Assay used: immunoSEQ multiplex PCR; TCRdb lists only in-frame clones, some missing. The V and J calls and clone size were taken over from that table, and D and trimming were inferred from the DNA. The sample consists of some 220,000 clones, 70% to 90% of them appearing once. Per germline, CDR1 LNHDA and CDR2 SQIVND (reference sequence). CDR3 length equals 15 residues. Trimming left V 2 bases short and J 3 bases short, with 14 bases between. Sequences were obtained from peripheral blood. The sequence was obtained from a human donor in a cohort sampled during active COVID-19. V gene TRBV19 combines with J gene TRBJ2-7; weak D call: TRBD1 (6 bases). Here the CDR3 reads CASSIQPAGDYEQYF. The CDR3 DNA follows: TGTGCCAGTAGTATACAGCCGGCAGGGGACTACGAGCAGTACTTC.